One sample yielded the 4 T cell receptor beta chains listed below, sequenced in a study of T cell repertoires in cytomegalovirus infection (dated by TCRdb to about 2019). The treatment or condition label here, explained by the study, means: in vitro stimulation with specific CMV peptide epitopes to enrich CMV-specific T cells. TCRdb names Illumina HiSeq 1500 as the instrument used. TCRdb handled the public reads itself, with Q25 trimming in fastp and clone calling in MiXCR, and kept productive beta chains. Rows merge per CDR3 protein into single entries with the most common DNA and genes. The sample records about 700,000 distinct CDR3 sequences, 33% of which are singletons. Together, the top ten hold roughly 18% of the sample. For these TCRs, the target antigens are not known. Specimen: cultured PBMCs, collected from culture after CMV antigen stimulation. These TCRs come from a human donor in good health (CMV status not recorded). Some clones in this sample may be carry-over from other donors' samples.

This clonotype was detected only a few times. The V gene is TRBV24-1, the J gene TRBJ2-1, with D tentatively TRBD2 (6 bases). The CDR3 loop spans 16 amino acids. CDR1 and CDR2 from the germline V gene are KGHDR and SFDVKD. Trimming left V 3 bases short and J 4 bases short, with 15 bases between. CDR3 bases: TGTGCCACCAGTGATCCAAGTGCCGGGACTTACAATGAGCAGTTCTTC. It yields the protein CATSDPSAGTYNEQFF.

V and J are TRBV11-1 and TRBJ2-1; TRBD1 matches 9 bases. V was pared by 5 bases and J by 9 bases, with 8 bases of the junction left unmatched. Germline V lookup: CDR1 SGHAT, CDR2 FQDESV (reference sequence). CDR3 length equals 14 residues. The CDR3 coding sequence is TGTGCCAGCAGCAACGGACAGGGGACGGGTGAGCAGTTCTTC. This codes for CASSNGQGTGEQFF.

This chain links TRBV19 with TRBJ2-7; D call uncertain. CDR1 and CDR2 (germline): LNHDA, SQIVND (reference sequence). The CDR3 spans 11 residues. Trimming pared 3 bases from V and 8 bases from J, leaving 8 bases between. The CDR3 spells CASSIDRQQYF. CDR3 coding DNA: TGTGCCAGTAGTATCGATCGGCAGCAGTACTTC.

The rearrangement joins TRBV29-1 to TRBJ1-5, with D tentatively TRBD1 (6 bases). Germline loops: CDR1 SQVTM, CDR2 ANQGSEA. CDR3 length: 16 amino acids. Trimming took 4 bases from V and 0 from J, leaving 16 bases between them. CDR3 bases: TGCAGCGTTGTGACAGGTACCGCCGCTAGCAATCAGCCCCAGCATTTT. As protein: CSVVTGTAASNQPQHF. Based on the CDR3 plus reference TRBV29-1 and TRBJ1-5, the full variable domain is SAVISQKPSRDICQRGTSLTIQCQVDSQVTMMFWYRQQPGQSLTLIATANQGSEATYESGFVIDKFPISRPNLTFSTLTVSNMSPEDSSIYLCSVVTGTAASNQPQHFGDGTRLSIL.